A single count supports the clone carrying this T cell receptor (beta chain). Its antigen is unknown. These data belong to a study of graft-versus-host responses after intestinal transplantation. V was cut by 2 bases and J by 3 bases, with 10 bases left in between. Germline CDR1 and CDR2: SEHNR and FQNEAQ (reference sequence). This CDR3 region has 14 residues. Here immunoSEQ multiplex PCR was the method, and the copy in TCRdb shows in-frame clones only, minus some. The sample has around 84,000 clones, around 86% seen once; the top ten hold 17%. This rearrangement joins TRBV7-9 to TRBJ1-1; possible D gene TRBD1, 6 bases. The sequencing used unstimulated CD8+ T cells sorted from spleen or lymph node cells, collected before intestinal transplant. This receptor was taken from a human donor who received an intestinal transplant. CDR3 in DNA: TGTGCCAGCAGCTTAAGGCCAGGGGACACTGAAGCTTTCTTT. This sequence encodes CASSLRPGDTEAFF.